The rows below give T cell receptor beta chains drawn from one sample of a study of blood T cell repertoires in COVID-19. The method was immunoSEQ multiplex PCR; TCRdb's version includes in-frame clones alone and lacks a portion of them. The table shows 80,000 or so clones, with around four fifths occurring only once. The sample comprised peripheral blood. The receptor set was obtained from a human donor in a cohort sampled during active COVID-19. Both conserved end residues are part of each CDR3. D genes are given only for firm matches. Clone sizes are given selectively: once, few, many, or a class where the clone is expanded.

size,V,D,J,DNA,CDR3
-,TRBV7-9,-,TRBJ2-1,TGTGCCAGCAGCCCCGCTATAGGGGTTGAGCAGTTCTTC,CASSPAIGVEQFF
few,TRBV5-1,TRBD1,TRBJ2-7,TGCGCCAGCAGCTTGGCCACAGGGGTGATAGGCGAGCAGTACTTC,CASSLATGVIGEQYF
-,TRBV2,-,TRBJ1-6,TGTGCCAGCAGGCAGAATCTTTGGGGGGTTGGTTCACCCCTCCACTTT,CASRQNLWGVGSPLHF
-,TRBV5-1,TRBD1,TRBJ2-3,TGCGCCAGCAGGAGCAGGGGGCAGGTGGATACGCAGTATTTT,CASRSRGQVDTQYF
-,TRBV7-2,-,TRBJ1-2,TGTGCCAGCAGCTTCAGGAACGACTATGGCTACACCTTC,CASSFRNDYGYTF
-,TRBV5-1,TRBD1,TRBJ2-3,TGCGCCAGCAGCTTAGGGACAGGGCCTAGCACAGATACGCAGTATTTT,CASSLGTGPSTDTQYF
-,TRBV30,TRBD1,TRBJ1-4,TGTGCCTGGAGTCGACAGGGAGGATCAACTAATGAAAAACTGTTTTTT,CAWSRQGGSTNEKLFF
-,TRBV29-1,TRBD1,TRBJ1-6,TGCAGCGCGAGGGACAGGGAAAATTCACCCCTCCACTTT,CSARDRENSPLHF
few,TRBV7-9,-,TRBJ2-7,TGTGCCAGCAGCAGCAATCCCAGCAGGGGAGCCCACGAGCAGTACTTC,CASSSNPSRGAHEQYF
-,TRBV6-5,-,TRBJ1-1,TGTGCCAGCAGTTCCGCTGCTTTCACACGGAACACTGAAGCTTTCTTT,CASSSAAFTRNTEAFF
-,TRBV2,TRBD1,TRBJ1-2,TGTGCCAGCTTCCAAAATCGCGCGGTTAGAAGGGGGCGCTTCGCGATGTTC,CASFQNRAVRRGRFAMF
few,TRBV3-1/TRBV3-2,TRBD1,TRBJ1-1,TGTGCCAGCAGACGAGGGGGCAACACTGAAGCTTTCTTT,CASRRGGNTEAFF
-,TRBV19,-,TRBJ2-2,TGTGCCAGTAGAAGTTGGGGGCCGAACACCGGGGAGCTGTTTTTT,CASRSWGPNTGELFF
-,TRBV6-5,-,TRBJ1-6,TGTGCCAGCACCAAACTGTGGGGGGAATCACCCCTCCACTTT,CASTKLWGESPLHF
-,TRBV28,TRBD1,TRBJ1-2,TGTGCCAGCGGTAAAACAGGGGCTTCTTATGGCTACACCTTC,CASGKTGASYGYTF
few,TRBV7-9,TRBD2,TRBJ2-7,TGTGCCAGCAGCTTAGAGACTAGCGGGGGGAAGCAGTACTTC,CASSLETSGGKQYF
-,TRBV27,TRBD2,TRBJ2-3,TGTGCCAGCAGTTCCATAGCGGGGGGGCTTCAGGATACGCAGTATTTT,CASSSIAGGLQDTQYF